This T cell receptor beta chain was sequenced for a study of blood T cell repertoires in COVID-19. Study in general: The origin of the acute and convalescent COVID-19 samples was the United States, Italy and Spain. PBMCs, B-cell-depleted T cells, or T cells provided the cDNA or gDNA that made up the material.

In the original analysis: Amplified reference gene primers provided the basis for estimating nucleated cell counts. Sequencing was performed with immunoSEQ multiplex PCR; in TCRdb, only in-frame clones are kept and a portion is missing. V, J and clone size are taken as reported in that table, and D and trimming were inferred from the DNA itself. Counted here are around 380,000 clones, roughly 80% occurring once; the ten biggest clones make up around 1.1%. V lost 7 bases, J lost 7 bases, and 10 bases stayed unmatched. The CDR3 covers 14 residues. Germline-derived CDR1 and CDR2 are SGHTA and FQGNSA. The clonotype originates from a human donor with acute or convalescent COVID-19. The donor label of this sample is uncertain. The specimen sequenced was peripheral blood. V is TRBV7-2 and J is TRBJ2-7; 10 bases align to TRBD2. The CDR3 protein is CASTPGSGRGEQYF. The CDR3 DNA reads TGTGCCAGCACGCCGGGGAGCGGGAGGGGGGAGCAGTACTTC.